The 4 T cell receptor beta chains below all came from one sample that was sequenced in a study of cytomegalovirus exposure and HLA in healthy donors. Vbeta (60) and Jbeta (13) primers were used in the PCR. Some clones are missing from TCRdb's copy, which holds only in-frame ones; the method was immunoSEQ multiplex PCR. In the table there are 100,000 to 120,000 clones, approximately 79% of which are singletons. Sequencing used PBMCs. These TCRs come from a man younger than 40 in good health and CMV-seropositive.

The chain recombines TRBV27 with TRBJ1-2, with 8 nucleotides matching TRBD1. Trimming cost V 2 bases and J 0 bases; bases outside gene matches: 14. This CDR3 is 19 amino acids long. Germline CDR1 reads MNHEY; CDR2 reads SMNVEV (reference sequence). The CDR3 reads CASSLTSDRGVGANYGYTF. CDR3 coding DNA: TGTGCCAGCAGTTTAACCTCCGACAGGGGAGTAGGGGCTAACTATGGCTACACCTTC.

The chain joins TRBV25-1 to TRBJ2-2; 8 positions agree with TRBD1. The CDR3 extends over 13 amino acids. Germline V CDR1 and CDR2: MGHDK, SYGVNS. V gave up 7 bases and J gave up 4 bases; unmatched junction bases: 2. This CDR3 is CASMTGATGELFF. The CDR3 nucleotides are TGTGCCAGCATGACAGGGGCCACCGGGGAGCTGTTTTTT.

The V call is TRBV6-1, the J call TRBJ2-2; D may be TRBD2 (5 bases). V lost 2 bases to trimming and J lost 8 bases, with 21 bases between them. The CDR3 is 17 amino acids. Germline CDR1 reads MNHNS; CDR2 reads SASEGT. Here the CDR3 reads CASSESLVGSGSGELFF. The CDR3 region has the DNA TGTGCCAGCAGTGAAAGCTTGGTAGGATCGGGGTCAGGGGAGCTGTTTTTT.

The chain recombines TRBV11-2 with TRBJ1-2; D is undetermined. The CDR3 length is 15 residues. Trimming took 5 bases from V and 4 from J, leaving 17 bases between them. The germline V gene has CDR1 SGHAT and CDR2 FQNNGV. CDR3 region: CASSPITRGVYGYTF. As DNA, the CDR3 is TGTGCCAGCAGCCCTATAACCAGAGGAGTCTATGGCTACACCTTC.